The 18 T cell receptor beta chains in this list originate from one sample, sequenced in a study of cytomegalovirus exposure and HLA in healthy donors. The PCR ran on 60 Vbeta and 13 Jbeta primers. Libraries were prepared by immunoSEQ multiplex PCR; TCRdb keeps only in-frame clonotypes and omits some of them. The table lists approximately 160,000 clones, about 64% of them singletons. Sequencing was performed on PBMCs. The receptors stem from a man aged 50-60 years in good health and CMV-seronegative.

The chain joins TRBV11-3 to TRBJ2-1; 7 bases map to TRBD2. The V gene's germline CDR1 is SGHNT and CDR2 YENEEA. The CDR3 consists of 15 residues. V shed 4 bases, J shed 2 bases, and the junction held 5 bases outside the gene matches. The CDR3 nucleotides read TGTGCCAGCAGCTCCTCGGCGGGGGCCTACAATGAGCAGTTCTTC. It is translated as CASSSSAGAYNEQFF. The full variable domain, completed using reference TRBV11-3 and TRBJ2-1, is EAGVVQSPRYKIIEKKQPVAFWCNPISGHNTLYWYLQNLGQGPELLIRYENEEAVDDSQLPKDRFSAERLKGVDSTLKIQPAELGDSAVYLCASSSSAGAYNEQFFGPGTRLTVL.

The chain couples TRBV6-5 to TRBJ1-4, with 9 bases identical to TRBD1. The junction had 7 bases not matched to a gene; V was cut back by 6 bases and J by 5 bases. The CDR3 has 15 amino acids. CDR1 and CDR2 (germline): MNHEY, SVGAGI. The CDR3 DNA follows: TGTGCCAGCAGCCCTCCCGGGACAGGGAATGAAAAACTGTTTTTT. Translation gives CASSPPGTGNEKLFF.

CDR3 coding DNA: TGTGCCAGCAGTCCGCTGGGGGGGGCGAGGGTAAGCAATCAGCCCCAGCATTTT. Protein product: CASSPLGGARVSNQPQHF. This rearrangement joins TRBV27 to TRBJ1-5; tentatively, D is TRBD1 (6 bases). Trimming removed 5 bases at V and 1 base at J, with 21 bases between. Germline V gene data show CDR1 as MNHEY and CDR2 as SMNVEV (reference sequence). This CDR3 has 18 amino acids.

This clone was detected only a few times. The chain employs TRBV10-3 and TRBJ1-1; D is unresolved. The length of the CDR3 is 15 residues. The V end lost 0 bases, the J end lost 3 bases, and 11 bases lay between the germline ends. CDR1 and CDR2 (germline): ENHRY, SYGVKD. CDR3 nucleotide sequence: TGTGCCATCAGTGAGTCCGGGATGAGGGACACTGAAGCTTTCTTT. Translating gives CAISESGMRDTEAFF.

The gene calls are TRBV5-1 and TRBJ1-5; 9 bases align to TRBD1. This CDR3 comprises 14 residues. The V gene end was trimmed by 4 bases and the J gene end by 7 bases; junction bases not matched to a gene: 6. Looked up from germline, CDR1 is SGHRS and CDR2 is YFSETQ. CDR3 loop: CASSLGQGTQPQHF. The CDR3 DNA is TGCGCCAGCAGCCTGGGACAGGGAACCCAGCCCCAGCATTTT.

The J gene is TRBJ1-4, the V gene TRBV6-1, with no clear D. Germline V gene lookup returns CDR1 MNHNS and CDR2 SASEGT. The CDR3 loop spans 17 amino acids. V was cut by 4 bases and J by 2 bases, with 17 bases left in between. The chain's CDR3 is CASSATSGLSTNEKLFF. As DNA, the CDR3 is TGTGCCAGCAGTGCGACCTCGGGGTTGAGTACTAATGAAAAACTGTTTTTT.

CDR3 sequence (DNA): TGCGCCAGCAGCCAAGAACAGGACTATGGCTACACCTTC. This sequence encodes CASSQEQDYGYTF. The chain has TRBV4-1 and TRBJ1-2, with D maybe TRBD1 (5 bases). CDR3 length equals 13 residues. CDR1 is MGHRA, CDR2 YSYEKL, per germline. The ends were cut back, 0 bases at V and 3 bases at J, with 5 bases in the middle.

CDR3 sequence reads: CASRGAPDTQYF. The CDR3 DNA is TGTGCCAGCAGGGGGGCCCCAGATACGCAGTATTTT. This chain connects TRBV2 to TRBJ2-3; D is perhaps TRBD1 (6 bases). The CDR3 runs 12 residues. Looked up from germline, CDR1 is SNHLY and CDR2 is FYNNEI. Between the trimmed V and J ends, which lost 6 bases and 4 bases, there was a span of 8 bases.

This chain links TRBV5-1 with TRBJ2-6, with TRBD1 matching 7 bases. V trimming: 2 bases; J trimming: 0 bases; junction bases outside the gene matches: 14. Looked up from germline, CDR1 is SGHRS and CDR2 is YFSETQ. This CDR3 comprises 20 residues. CDR3 region: CASSLLRQGLSLSGANVLTF. The CDR3 region has the DNA TGCGCCAGCAGCTTACTCCGACAGGGCTTATCTCTCTCTGGGGCCAACGTCCTGACTTTC.

The V gene is TRBV4-1, the J gene TRBJ1-6; unclear D gene. This CDR3 spans 15 amino acids. Per germline, CDR1 MGHRA and CDR2 YSYEKL. Trimming took off 2 bases at V and 0 bases at J, with 5 bases between the two ends. CDR3: CASSQTPSYNSPLHF. CDR3 nucleotides: TGCGCCAGCAGCCAAACACCCTCCTATAATTCACCCCTCCACTTT.

This chain uses TRBV5-1 with TRBJ1-1; weak D call: TRBD1 (6 bases). V lost 0 bases and J lost 5, with 14 bases in between. Looked up from germline, CDR1 is SGHRS and CDR2 is YFSETQ. The CDR3 consists of 15 residues. CDR3: CASSLERDKGTEAFF. The CDR3 nucleotides read TGCGCCAGCAGCTTGGAGAGGGACAAAGGGACTGAAGCTTTCTTT.

This clone was observed once. The chain links TRBV5-1 to TRBJ1-1, with a possible D match to TRBD1 (5 bases). CDR1 SGHRS and CDR2 YFSETQ come from the germline V gene. V was shortened by 0 bases and J by 5 bases, with 11 bases between the two germline ends. The CDR3 extends over 14 amino acids. For the CDR3, the DNA is TGCGCCAGCAGCTTGGTAGGGGATGAGACTGAAGCTTTCTTT. Its protein is CASSLVGDETEAFF. The whole variable domain, filled in from reference TRBV5-1 and TRBJ1-1, reads KAGVTQTPRYLIKTRGQQVTLSCSPISGHRSVSWYQQTPGQGLQFLFEYFSETQRNKGNFPGRFSGRQFSNSRSEMNVSTLELGDSALYLCASSLVGDETEAFFGQGTRLTVV.

The gene calls are TRBV19 and TRBJ2-5; 10 bases align to TRBD1. J lost 2 bases, V lost 5 bases, and 8 bases had no gene match. The germline V gene has CDR1 LNHDA and CDR2 SQIVND (reference sequence). This CDR3 has 16 residues. CDR3 residues: CASSWTGGLVQETQYF. CDR3 nucleotides: TGTGCCAGTAGTTGGACAGGGGGTTTAGTTCAAGAGACCCAGTACTTC.

The chain uses TRBV5-4 and TRBJ1-3; 9 positions match TRBD1. The V and J ends lost 4 bases and 4 bases, in that order; junction bases with no gene match: 6. There are 15 residues in the CDR3. Germline V lookup: CDR1 SGHNT, CDR2 YYREEE (reference sequence). The CDR3 loop reads CASSTRTGVGNTIYF. CDR3 coding DNA: TGTGCCAGCAGCACCCGGACAGGGGTCGGAAACACCATATATTTT.

This clone was seen a handful of times. The chain has TRBV5-6 and TRBJ1-5; TRBD1 agrees at 9 bases. CDR1 and CDR2 from the germline V gene are SGHDT and YYEEEE. The CDR3 runs to 15 residues. V dropped 0 bases and J dropped 7; count of bases not matched to a gene: 5. CDR3 in DNA: TGTGCCAGCAGCTTGGCGGGACAGGGAGGGCAGCCCCAGCATTTT. This sequence encodes CASSLAGQGGQPQHF.

The chain uses TRBV5-1 and TRBJ2-3, with D possibly matching TRBD2 (5 bases). This CDR3 has 16 amino acids. Trimming removed 4 bases from V and 0 bases from J, with 15 bases in between. Per germline, CDR1 SGHRS and CDR2 YFSETQ. The DNA of the CDR3 is TGCGCCAGCAGCCCACGAGCGGAGGCTAGCACAGATACGCAGTATTTT. It encodes CASSPRAEASTDTQYF.

V and J are TRBV5-1 and TRBJ1-6; TRBD1 matches 11 bases. J was trimmed by 1 base and V by 3 bases; bases with no gene match: 0. CDR3 length: 16 residues. Germline V CDR1 and CDR2: SGHRS, YFSETQ. The CDR3 DNA sequence: TGCGCCAGCAGCTGGGACAGGGGGTCCTATAATTCACCCCTCCACTTT. This encodes CASSWDRGSYNSPLHF.

V usage is TRBV11-1 and J usage is TRBJ2-5, with 7 bases lining up with TRBD1. J was trimmed by 7 bases and V by 5 bases; bases with no gene match: 13. The CDR3 extends over 15 amino acids. CDR1 is SGHAT, CDR2 FQDESV, per germline (reference sequence). The CDR3 loop reads CASSPPDRASGTQYF. For the CDR3, the DNA is TGTGCCAGCAGCCCCCCCGACAGGGCCAGCGGGACCCAGTACTTC. Combining the CDR3 with reference TRBV11-1 and TRBJ2-5 gives the whole variable domain EAEVAQSPRYKITEKSQAVAFWCDPISGHATLYWYRQILGQGPELLVQFQDESVVDDSQLPKDRFSAERLKGVDSTLKIQPAELGDSAMYLCASSPPDRASGTQYFGPGTRLLVL.